The 5 T cell receptor beta chains below come from one sample, sequenced in a study of blood T cell repertoires in COVID-19. Clones were sequenced by immunoSEQ multiplex PCR, and TCRdb holds only the in-frame ones, with some missing. Among fewer than 250,000 clones listed, approximately 86% were seen once. Sequencing used peripheral blood. Source of these receptors: a young man with acute or convalescent COVID-19.

The chain recombines TRBV5-3 with TRBJ2-1; 7 bases fit TRBD2. TRBV5-3 is an open reading frame, and its role is uncertain. There are 14 residues in the CDR3. Trimming removed 7 bases from V and 9 bases from J; junction bases left unmatched: 13. CDR3 DNA sequence: TGTGCCAGACGGAGAGGGGAGGGCCGAGTTGAGCAGTTCTTC. Its protein product is CARRRGEGRVEQFF.

This chain joins TRBV7-9 and TRBJ2-1, with D maybe TRBD2 (5 bases). The CDR3 loop spans 13 amino acids. Germline CDR1 is SEHNR and CDR2 is FQNEAQ (reference sequence). Trimming cost V 0 bases and J 9 bases, with 9 bases left between them. In DNA, the CDR3 is TGTGCCAGCAGCTTAGCGTTGAGGGTTGAGCAGTTCTTC. This sequence encodes CASSLALRVEQFF.

V and J are TRBV5-1 and TRBJ2-1; D not certain. The CDR3 runs 16 residues. V was pared by 5 bases and J by 0 bases, with 15 bases between. Germline lookup yields CDR1 SGHRS and CDR2 YFSETQ. The CDR3 region has the DNA TGCGCCAGCAGGCACTTCAGACAAAACTCCTACAATGAGCAGTTCTTC. Its protein product is CASRHFRQNSYNEQFF.

This clone was observed once. The rearrangement links TRBV28 to TRBJ1-2; maybe TRBD1 (6 bases). Germline-derived CDR1 and CDR2 are MDHEN and SYDVKM. CDR3 length equals 17 residues. V was pared by 4 bases and J by 4 bases, with 22 bases between. The CDR3 here is CASSSGQLRQELYGYTF. Written as DNA, the CDR3 is TGTGCCAGCAGTTCCGGTCAACTACGACAGGAGCTCTATGGCTACACCTTC.

V and J are TRBV11-1 and TRBJ1-5, with 8 bases that match TRBD1. Germline CDR1 and CDR2: SGHAT and FQDESV (reference sequence). The CDR3 loop spans 15 amino acids. V lost 4 bases and J lost 5; bases outside the gene matches: 7. CDR3 in amino acids: CASSSTGVKYQPQHF. For the CDR3, the DNA is TGTGCCAGCAGCTCGACAGGGGTAAAATATCAGCCCCAGCATTTT.